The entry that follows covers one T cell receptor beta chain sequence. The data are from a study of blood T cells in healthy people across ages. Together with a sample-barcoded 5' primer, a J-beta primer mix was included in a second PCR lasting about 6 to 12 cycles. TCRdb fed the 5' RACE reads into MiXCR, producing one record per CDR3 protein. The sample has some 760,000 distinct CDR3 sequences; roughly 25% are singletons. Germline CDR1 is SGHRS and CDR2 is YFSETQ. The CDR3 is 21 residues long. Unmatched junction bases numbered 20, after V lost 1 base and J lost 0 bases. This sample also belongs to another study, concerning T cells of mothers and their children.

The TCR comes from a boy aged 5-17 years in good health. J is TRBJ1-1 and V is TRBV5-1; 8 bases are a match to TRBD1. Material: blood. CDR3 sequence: CASSLNLQPGRGPTLNTEAFF. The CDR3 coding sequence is TGCGCCAGCAGCTTGAACCTTCAACCGGGCAGGGGGCCCACATTGAACACTGAAGCTTTCTTT. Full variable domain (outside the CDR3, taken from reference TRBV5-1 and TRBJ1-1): KAGVTQTPRYLIKTRGQQVTLSCSPISGHRSVSWYQQTPGQGLQFLFEYFSETQRNKGNFPGRFSGRQFSNSRSEMNVSTLELGDSALYLCASSLNLQPGRGPTLNTEAFFGQGTRLTVV.